The text below deals with one TCR beta chain. CDR1 is SGHVS and CDR2 is FQNEAQ in the germline V gene. The CDR3 has 12 residues. V gave up 7 bases and J gave up 5 bases, with 10 bases separating them. This table comes from immunoSEQ multiplex PCR, and its TCRdb copy is limited to in-frame clones, with some not included. The sample shows around 29,000 clones, over 75% of them seen only once. The data stem from a study of T cell changes during pregnancy in multiple sclerosis. The specimen comprised CD8+ T cells from peripheral blood mononuclear cells, sampled after pregnancy. The source of this sequence is a female donor with multiple sclerosis, enrolled in a pregnancy study. The chain links TRBV7-8 to TRBJ2-3; D remains ambiguous. The CDR3 region has the DNA TGTGCCAGCACTACGAGGAAAGATACGCAGTATTTT. Translation: CASTTRKDTQYF.